A selection of T cell receptor beta chains follows, all from one sample in a study of T cell repertoires in cytomegalovirus infection. TCRdb used MiXCR to reprocess the reads, holding one entry per CDR3 protein. The table lists 310,000 or so distinct CDR3 sequences, around 10% of them singletons, with 2.5% in the top ten. Sequencing was done on a sample of PBMCs. These receptor sequences come from a human donor in good health (CMV status not recorded). Some clones in this sample may be carry-over from other donors' samples. The CDR3 runs from the conserved cysteine through the conserved F or W. Each record gives: J gene, clone size, D gene, V gene, CDR3 protein, CDR3 DNA. The D gene is left open where the match is weak. A clone size is listed for some rows: how often the clone was seen (once, few, many), or a class if it is expanded.

>TRBJ2-5|many|.|TRBV7-2
CASSREGAVGTQYF
TGTGCCAGCAGCCGAGAGGGAGCGGTGGGGACCCAGTACTTC
>TRBJ2-2|many|TRBD1|TRBV7-2
CASSLLTGVPTGELFF
TGTGCCAGCAGCTTACTGACAGGGGTGCCCACCGGGGAGCTGTTTTTT
>TRBJ1-1|many|TRBD1|TRBV20-1
CSARARGLITEAFF
TGCAGTGCTAGAGCAAGGGGGCTCATAACTGAAGCTTTCTTT
>TRBJ2-3|few|.|TRBV20-1
CSTGFGPRFDTQYF
TGCAGTACAGGATTCGGACCCCGTTTTGATACGCAGTATTTT
>TRBJ2-7|many|.|TRBV7-9
CASSSELSSYEQYF
TGTGCCAGCAGCTCGGAGCTGTCCTCCTACGAGCAGTACTTC
>TRBJ1-6|many|TRBD1|TRBV25-1
CASSERDSYSPLHF
TGTGCCAGCAGTGAGCGGGACAGTTATTCACCCCTCCACTTT
>TRBJ2-2|few|.|TRBV3-1
CASSQVWGTGELFF
TGTGCCAGCAGCCAAGTCTGGGGGACCGGGGAGCTGTTTTTT
>TRBJ2-1|.|.|TRBV29-1
CSVRGSHFYNEQFF
TGCAGCGTTCGGGGATCCCATTTTTACAATGAGCAGTTCTTC
>TRBJ1-5|many|.|TRBV12-3/TRBV12-4
CASQLYNQPQHF
TGTGCCAGCCAGTTATACAATCAGCCCCAGCATTTT
>TRBJ2-2|many|TRBD1|TRBV6-1
CASYGQGDTGELFF
TGTGCCAGCTACGGACAGGGGGACACCGGGGAGCTGTTTTTT
>TRBJ1-5|many|.|TRBV6-2/TRBV6-3
CASSYSGRASNQPQHF
TGTGCCAGCAGTTACTCGGGCAGGGCGAGCAATCAGCCCCAGCATTTT
>TRBJ2-1|many|.|TRBV5-4
CASSLLVGSEQFF
TGTGCCAGCAGCTTGTTGGTGGGAAGTGAGCAGTTCTTC
>TRBJ1-2|few|TRBD1|TRBV10-3
CAITLTGTGSGYTF
TGTGCCATCACCCTTACCGGGACAGGGAGTGGCTACACCTTC
>TRBJ2-7|many|TRBD1|TRBV19
CASSSGTGEDEQYF
TGTGCCAGTAGTTCCGGGACAGGGGAAGACGAGCAGTACTTC
>TRBJ2-1|few|TRBD2|TRBV4-2
CASSQDPSGRGYNEQFF
TGTGCCAGCAGCCAAGACCCTAGCGGGAGAGGATACAATGAGCAGTTCTTC
>TRBJ1-5|few|TRBD1|TRBV5-6
CASSSGTGLGQPQHF
TGTGCCAGCAGTTCCGGGACAGGGCTAGGACAGCCCCAGCATTTT
>TRBJ2-7|many|.|TRBV10-3
CAISESGDETYEQYF
TGTGCCATCAGTGAGTCCGGGGATGAAACCTACGAGCAGTACTTC
>TRBJ1-1|many|.|TRBV6-2/TRBV6-3
CASSFGQLRTGAFF
TGTGCCAGCAGCTTCGGACAGCTCCGCACTGGGGCTTTCTTT
>TRBJ2-1|many|.|TRBV25-1
CASTSDTRYYNEQFF
TGTGCCAGCACTTCGGACACGCGGTACTACAATGAGCAGTTCTTC
>TRBJ2-1|few|TRBD1|TRBV12-3/TRBV12-4
CATKGQGASDEQFF
TGTGCCACCAAGGGACAGGGGGCGAGCGATGAGCAGTTCTTC
>TRBJ1-6|.|.|TRBV27
CASSPGQTNSPLHF
TGTGCCAGCAGTCCAGGACAAACTAATTCACCCCTCCACTTT
>TRBJ1-5|.|.|TRBV7-9
CASSPLGEGGSNQPQHF
TGTGCCAGCAGCCCATTGGGCGAAGGAGGGAGCAATCAGCCCCAGCATTTT
>TRBJ2-4|many|TRBD2|TRBV12-3/TRBV12-4
CASSLGLAGGQNIQYF
TGTGCCAGCAGTTTGGGACTAGCGGGGGGGCAAAACATTCAGTACTTC